This is a list of T cell receptor beta chains from one sample in a study of shared clonotypes between healthy human individuals. Assay used: immunoSEQ multiplex PCR; TCRdb lists only in-frame clones, some missing. Counted here are under 2,000,000 clones, around 96% occurring once; the ten biggest clones make up more than 0.9%. Sequenced input: naive CD8+ T cells sorted from blood. These receptors all come from a man between 18 and 29 years old in good health. Both conserved end residues are part of each CDR3. A D gene is named only where the DNA matches it firmly. For some rows the clone size is stated as once, few or many, or as a class when expanded; others skip it.

V gene: TRBV6-4
D gene: TRBD2
J gene: TRBJ2-7
clone size: -
CDR3 protein: CASIFSSGGRRYEQYF
CDR3 DNA: TGTGCCAGCATTTTTTCTAGCGGGGGGCGAAGGTACGAGCAGTACTTC

V gene: TRBV7-9
D gene: TRBD1
J gene: TRBJ1-2
clone size: few
CDR3 protein: CASSRGQGYNYGYTF
CDR3 DNA: TGTGCCAGCAGCAGGGGACAGGGGTATAACTATGGCTACACCTTC

V gene: TRBV7-9
D gene: -
J gene: TRBJ2-3
clone size: -
CDR3 protein: CASSLVIADLTDTQYF
CDR3 DNA: TGTGCCAGCAGCTTAGTAATCGCGGACCTCACAGATACGCAGTATTTT

V gene: TRBV30
D gene: TRBD1
J gene: TRBJ2-1
clone size: -
CDR3 protein: CAWSLGPGTGNNEQFF
CDR3 DNA: TGTGCCTGGAGTCTGGGTCCTGGGACAGGGAACAATGAGCAGTTCTTC

V gene: TRBV28
D gene: -
J gene: TRBJ1-3
clone size: once
CDR3 protein: CASSLDSSSGNTIYF
CDR3 DNA: TGTGCCAGCAGTTTAGACAGTTCCTCTGGAAACACCATATATTTT

V gene: TRBV11-2
D gene: -
J gene: TRBJ2-7
clone size: -
CDR3 protein: CASSLRIPGLDEQYF
CDR3 DNA: TGTGCCAGCAGCTTACGAATTCCAGGTCTCGACGAGCAGTACTTC

V gene: TRBV5-4
D gene: -
J gene: TRBJ2-2
clone size: -
CDR3 protein: CASRAGAGTGELFF
CDR3 DNA: TGTGCCAGCAGGGCAGGGGCGGGTACCGGGGAGCTGTTTTTT

V gene: TRBV30
D gene: TRBD1
J gene: TRBJ2-7
clone size: -
CDR3 protein: CAWGSGTGLYEQYF
CDR3 DNA: TGTGCCTGGGGGTCCGGGACAGGGTTGTACGAGCAGTACTTC

V gene: TRBV2
D gene: -
J gene: TRBJ2-2
clone size: once
CDR3 protein: CASSFEPGQSRPNTGELFF
CDR3 DNA: TGTGCCAGCAGTTTCGAGCCGGGACAAAGCCGTCCGAACACCGGGGAGCTGTTTTTT

V gene: TRBV9
D gene: -
J gene: TRBJ2-5
clone size: -
CDR3 protein: CASSGGDQETQYF
CDR3 DNA: TGTGCCAGCAGCGGGGGGGACCAAGAGACCCAGTACTTC

V gene: TRBV7-8
D gene: TRBD1
J gene: TRBJ2-7
clone size: -
CDR3 protein: CASSLEGQGIPEQYF
CDR3 DNA: TGTGCCAGCAGCTTAGAAGGACAGGGAATCCCCGAGCAGTACTTC

V gene: TRBV5-6
D gene: -
J gene: TRBJ2-1
clone size: -
CDR3 protein: CASSLQTDEQFF
CDR3 DNA: TGTGCCAGCAGCTTACAGACCGATGAGCAGTTCTTC

V gene: TRBV28
D gene: TRBD2
J gene: TRBJ2-1
clone size: -
CDR3 protein: CASSPPHTSGGGEQFF
CDR3 DNA: TGTGCCAGCAGTCCCCCCCACACTAGCGGGGGGGGTGAGCAGTTCTTC

V gene: TRBV2
D gene: -
J gene: TRBJ1-1
clone size: -
CDR3 protein: CASSEAQGWTEAFF
CDR3 DNA: TGTGCCAGCAGTGAAGCTCAGGGGTGGACTGAAGCTTTCTTT

V gene: TRBV9
D gene: TRBD2
J gene: TRBJ2-5
clone size: -
CDR3 protein: CASSAGLAGVWETQYF
CDR3 DNA: TGTGCCAGCAGCGCAGGACTAGCGGGGGTCTGGGAGACCCAGTACTTC

V gene: TRBV4-3
D gene: -
J gene: TRBJ2-1
clone size: -
CDR3 protein: CASSQASLGEQFF
CDR3 DNA: TGCGCCAGCAGCCAAGCCTCACTCGGGGAGCAGTTCTTC

V gene: TRBV7-9
D gene: -
J gene: TRBJ2-7
clone size: -
CDR3 protein: CASSLGSYEQYF
CDR3 DNA: TGTGCCAGCAGCTTGGGCTCCTACGAGCAGTACTTC

V gene: TRBV29-1
D gene: -
J gene: TRBJ2-3
clone size: -
CDR3 protein: CSVDLQGGDTQYF
CDR3 DNA: TGCAGCGTTGATCTACAGGGAGGCGATACGCAGTATTTT

V gene: TRBV4-1
D gene: TRBD1
J gene: TRBJ2-1
clone size: -
CDR3 protein: CASSSDRAGHEQFF
CDR3 DNA: TGCGCCAGCAGCTCGGACAGGGCGGGCCATGAGCAGTTCTTC

V gene: TRBV6-6
D gene: -
J gene: TRBJ2-3
clone size: -
CDR3 protein: CASSYSGGPTDTQYF
CDR3 DNA: TGTGCCAGCAGTTACTCCGGGGGGCCCACAGATACGCAGTATTTT

V gene: TRBV27
D gene: TRBD1
J gene: TRBJ1-5
clone size: -
CDR3 protein: CASSLSDRGRPQHF
CDR3 DNA: TGTGCCAGCAGTTTATCGGACAGGGGCCGGCCCCAGCATTTT

V gene: TRBV5-6
D gene: -
J gene: TRBJ2-7
clone size: -
CDR3 protein: CASSGKSGIPYEQYF
CDR3 DNA: TGTGCCAGCAGCGGGAAAAGCGGCATTCCCTACGAGCAGTACTTC

V gene: TRBV9
D gene: -
J gene: TRBJ2-2
clone size: few
CDR3 protein: CASSGAGELFF
CDR3 DNA: TGTGCCAGCAGCGGCGCCGGGGAGCTGTTTTTT

V gene: TRBV2
D gene: -
J gene: TRBJ1-5
clone size: once
CDR3 protein: CASLRDLYSNQPQHF
CDR3 DNA: TGTGCCAGCCTCCGGGACCTTTATAGCAATCAGCCCCAGCATTTT

V gene: TRBV20-1
D gene: -
J gene: TRBJ1-2
clone size: -
CDR3 protein: CSARIREGYTF
CDR3 DNA: TGCAGTGCTAGAATCAGGGAGGGCTACACCTTC

V gene: TRBV19
D gene: -
J gene: TRBJ1-2
clone size: -
CDR3 protein: CASSITAYAPPMSGYTF
CDR3 DNA: TGTGCCAGTAGTATTACGGCCTACGCCCCTCCTATGTCTGGCTACACCTTC

V gene: TRBV6-1
D gene: -
J gene: TRBJ2-7
clone size: -
CDR3 protein: CASNQGESHYEQYF
CDR3 DNA: TGTGCCAGCAACCAAGGGGAAAGCCACTACGAGCAGTACTTC

V gene: TRBV4-3
D gene: TRBD2
J gene: TRBJ2-7
clone size: -
CDR3 protein: CASSQEQTSVYYEQYF
CDR3 DNA: TGCGCCAGCAGCCAAGAACAAACTAGCGTCTACTACGAGCAGTACTTC

V gene: TRBV5-3
D gene: TRBD1
J gene: TRBJ1-2
clone size: -
CDR3 protein: CARRTGQGAEGYTF
CDR3 DNA: TGTGCCAGAAGAACCGGACAGGGGGCGGAGGGCTACACCTTC

V gene: TRBV7-9
D gene: TRBD1
J gene: TRBJ2-5
clone size: -
CDR3 protein: CASTRDSQETQYF
CDR3 DNA: TGTGCCAGCACCAGGGACAGCCAAGAGACCCAGTACTTC

V gene: TRBV5-1
D gene: TRBD1
J gene: TRBJ2-7
clone size: -
CDR3 protein: CASSLEGQGAYEQYF
CDR3 DNA: TGCGCCAGCAGCTTGGAGGGACAGGGGGCTTACGAGCAGTACTTC

V gene: TRBV11-2
D gene: -
J gene: TRBJ2-1
clone size: -
CDR3 protein: CASSLVEEQFF
CDR3 DNA: TGTGCCAGCAGCTTAGTCGAGGAGCAGTTCTTC

V gene: TRBV5-6
D gene: -
J gene: TRBJ1-2
clone size: -
CDR3 protein: CASSFLSGYGYTF
CDR3 DNA: TGTGCCAGCAGCTTTCTATCTGGCTATGGCTACACCTTC

V gene: TRBV5-4
D gene: -
J gene: TRBJ2-7
clone size: -
CDR3 protein: CASSLGEMNYEQYF
CDR3 DNA: TGTGCCAGCAGCTTGGGAGAGATGAACTACGAGCAGTACTTC

V gene: TRBV13
D gene: -
J gene: TRBJ2-7
clone size: -
CDR3 protein: CASSSTVHFGEQYF
CDR3 DNA: TGTGCCAGCAGCTCGACAGTACATTTTGGAGAGCAGTACTTC

V gene: TRBV28
D gene: -
J gene: TRBJ2-3
clone size: -
CDR3 protein: CASSLYEGGSTDTQYF
CDR3 DNA: TGTGCCAGCAGTTTATATGAGGGGGGCAGCACAGATACGCAGTATTTT

V gene: TRBV4-1
D gene: TRBD2
J gene: TRBJ2-1
clone size: -
CDR3 protein: CASSQAGGSYNEQFF
CDR3 DNA: TGCGCCAGCAGCCAAGCGGGAGGGTCCTACAATGAGCAGTTCTTC

V gene: TRBV15
D gene: TRBD2
J gene: TRBJ2-5
clone size: -
CDR3 protein: CATSERLAGIQETQYF
CDR3 DNA: TGTGCCACCAGCGAGCGACTAGCGGGAATCCAAGAGACCCAGTACTTC

V gene: TRBV6-1
D gene: -
J gene: TRBJ1-2
clone size: -
CDR3 protein: CASSTGKPYGYTF
CDR3 DNA: TGTGCCAGCAGTACCGGGAAGCCCTATGGCTACACCTTC

V gene: TRBV9
D gene: -
J gene: TRBJ2-7
clone size: -
CDR3 protein: CASSVYTAGEQYF
CDR3 DNA: TGTGCCAGCAGCGTATACACCGCGGGCGAGCAGTACTTC

V gene: TRBV4-3
D gene: TRBD2
J gene: TRBJ2-1
clone size: once
CDR3 protein: CASSRVAGGVYNEQFF
CDR3 DNA: TGCGCCAGCAGCCGAGTAGCGGGAGGGGTATACAATGAGCAGTTCTTC

V gene: TRBV27
D gene: TRBD1
J gene: TRBJ1-2
clone size: -
CDR3 protein: CASSSDRDYGYTF
CDR3 DNA: TGTGCCAGCAGTTCCGACAGGGACTATGGCTACACCTTC

V gene: TRBV7-9
D gene: TRBD2
J gene: TRBJ2-1
clone size: -
CDR3 protein: CASDGGRYEQFF
CDR3 DNA: TGTGCCAGCGACGGGGGGAGGTATGAGCAGTTCTTC

V gene: TRBV29-1
D gene: TRBD2
J gene: TRBJ2-1
clone size: -
CDR3 protein: CSAAGTRVYNEQFF
CDR3 DNA: TGCAGCGCGGCCGGGACTAGGGTTTACAATGAGCAGTTCTTC

V gene: TRBV19
D gene: -
J gene: TRBJ1-4
clone size: -
CDR3 protein: CASSPDSGYEKLFF
CDR3 DNA: TGTGCCAGTAGTCCGGACAGCGGATATGAAAAACTGTTTTTT

V gene: TRBV6-5
D gene: -
J gene: TRBJ2-7
clone size: once
CDR3 protein: CASSRPVIHEQYF
CDR3 DNA: TGTGCCAGCAGTCGGCCAGTGATCCACGAGCAGTACTTC

V gene: TRBV29-1
D gene: -
J gene: TRBJ2-7
clone size: -
CDR3 protein: CSVEDPETYEQYF
CDR3 DNA: TGCAGCGTTGAGGATCCGGAAACCTACGAGCAGTACTTC

V gene: TRBV4-1
D gene: -
J gene: TRBJ2-5
clone size: -
CDR3 protein: CASSPRGGGKETQYF
CDR3 DNA: TGCGCCAGCAGCCCCAGGGGTGGAGGGAAGGAGACCCAGTACTTC

V gene: TRBV4-1
D gene: -
J gene: TRBJ1-2
clone size: once
CDR3 protein: CASSQEPRTVNYGYTF
CDR3 DNA: TGCGCCAGCAGCCAAGAACCCCGGACGGTTAACTATGGCTACACCTTC

V gene: TRBV10-3
D gene: -
J gene: TRBJ2-7
clone size: -
CDR3 protein: CATLSRETYEQYF
CDR3 DNA: TGTGCCACGCTATCTAGGGAAACCTACGAGCAGTACTTC

V gene: TRBV19
D gene: -
J gene: TRBJ2-7
clone size: -
CDR3 protein: CASSTPGQNYEQYF
CDR3 DNA: TGTGCCAGTAGTACACCCGGACAGAACTACGAGCAGTACTTC

V gene: TRBV2
D gene: TRBD1
J gene: TRBJ2-7
clone size: -
CDR3 protein: CASSEWTGETYEQYF
CDR3 DNA: TGTGCCAGCAGTGAATGGACAGGGGAGACCTACGAGCAGTACTTC

V gene: TRBV2
D gene: -
J gene: TRBJ1-2
clone size: -
CDR3 protein: CASSEADERDLYGYTF
CDR3 DNA: TGTGCCAGCAGTGAAGCTGATGAAAGGGACCTCTATGGCTACACCTTC

V gene: TRBV27
D gene: TRBD2
J gene: TRBJ2-3
clone size: -
CDR3 protein: CASKGGSTDTQYF
CDR3 DNA: TGTGCCAGCAAGGGAGGGAGCACAGATACGCAGTATTTT

V gene: TRBV4-1
D gene: TRBD1
J gene: TRBJ1-2
clone size: -
CDR3 protein: CASSVQGGYGYTF
CDR3 DNA: TGCGCCAGCAGCGTACAGGGGGGCTATGGCTACACCTTC